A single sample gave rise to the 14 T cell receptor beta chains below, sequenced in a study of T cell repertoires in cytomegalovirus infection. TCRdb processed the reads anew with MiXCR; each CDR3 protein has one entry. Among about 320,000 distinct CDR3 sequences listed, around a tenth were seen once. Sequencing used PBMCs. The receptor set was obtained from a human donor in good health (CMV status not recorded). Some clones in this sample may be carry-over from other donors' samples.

The CDR3 DNA sequence: TGCAGTGCTACTCCCGGGGACCTTCCGGGCAATGAGCAGTTCTTC. It translates to CSATPGDLPGNEQFF. The chain uses TRBV20-1 and TRBJ2-1; tentatively, D is TRBD1 or TRBD2 (5 bases each). The CDR3 runs to 15 residues. V shed 4 bases and J shed 6 bases, with 19 bases lying between them. Germline CDR1 reads DFQATT; CDR2 reads SNEGSKA (reference sequence).

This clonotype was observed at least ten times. The CDR3 protein is CASSLALPGPPPGNTEAFF. CDR3 bases: TGTGCCAGCAGTTTAGCGTTACCGGGACCGCCTCCAGGGAACACTGAAGCTTTCTTT. The chain employs TRBV12-3 or TRBV12-4 and TRBJ1-1, with a possible D match to TRBD1 (5 bases). Trimming left V 0 bases short and J 1 base short, with 21 bases between. The CDR3 covers 19 residues.

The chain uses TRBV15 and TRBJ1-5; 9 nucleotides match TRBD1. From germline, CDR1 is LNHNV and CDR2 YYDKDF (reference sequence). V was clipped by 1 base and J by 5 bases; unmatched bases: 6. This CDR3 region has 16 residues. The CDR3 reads CATSRVKGQGDQPQHF. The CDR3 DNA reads TGTGCCACCAGCAGAGTAAAGGGACAGGGAGATCAGCCCCAGCATTTT. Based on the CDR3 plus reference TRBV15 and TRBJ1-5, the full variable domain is DAMVIQNPRYQVTQFGKPVTLSCSQTLNHNVMYWYQQKSSQAPKLLFHYYDKDFNNEADTPDNFQSRRPNTSFCFLDIRSPGLGDTAMYLCATSRVKGQGDQPQHFGDGTRLSIL.

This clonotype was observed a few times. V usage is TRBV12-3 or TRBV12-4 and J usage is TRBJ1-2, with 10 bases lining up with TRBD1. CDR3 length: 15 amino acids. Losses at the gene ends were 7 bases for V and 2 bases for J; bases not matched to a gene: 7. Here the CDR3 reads CASTRQGAWNYGYTF. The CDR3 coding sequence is TGTGCCAGCACCCGACAGGGGGCTTGGAACTATGGCTACACCTTC.

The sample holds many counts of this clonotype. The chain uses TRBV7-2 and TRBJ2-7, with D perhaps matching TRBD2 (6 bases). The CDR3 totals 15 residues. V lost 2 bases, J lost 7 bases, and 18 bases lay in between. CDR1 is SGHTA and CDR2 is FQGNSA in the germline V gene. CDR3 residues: CASSLTRELLGEQYF. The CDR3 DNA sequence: TGTGCCAGCAGCTTAACCCGGGAGTTACTGGGTGAGCAGTACTTC.

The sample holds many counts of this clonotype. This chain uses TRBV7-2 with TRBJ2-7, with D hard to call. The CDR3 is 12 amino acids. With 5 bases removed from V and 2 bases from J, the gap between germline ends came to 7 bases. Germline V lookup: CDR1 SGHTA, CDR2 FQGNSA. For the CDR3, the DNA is TGTGCCAGCAGCCCCCCGGCCTACGAGCAGTACTTC. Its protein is CASSPPAYEQYF. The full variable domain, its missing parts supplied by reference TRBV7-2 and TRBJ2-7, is GAGVSQSPSNKVTEKGKDVELRCDPISGHTALYWYRQSLGQGLEFLIYFQGNSAPDKSGLPSDRFSAERTGGSVSTLTIQRTQQEDSAVYLCASSPPAYEQYFGPGTRLTVT.

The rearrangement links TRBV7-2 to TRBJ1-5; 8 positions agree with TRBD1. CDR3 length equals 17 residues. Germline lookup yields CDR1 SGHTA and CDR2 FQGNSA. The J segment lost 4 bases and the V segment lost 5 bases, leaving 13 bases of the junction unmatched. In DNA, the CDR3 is TGTGCCAGCAGCCCCCACCTGGACAGGGTAGTGAATCAGCCCCAGCATTTT. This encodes CASSPHLDRVVNQPQHF. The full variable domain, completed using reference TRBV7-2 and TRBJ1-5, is GAGVSQSPSNKVTEKGKDVELRCDPISGHTALYWYRQSLGQGLEFLIYFQGNSAPDKSGLPSDRFSAERTGGSVSTLTIQRTQQEDSAVYLCASSPHLDRVVNQPQHFGDGTRLSIL.

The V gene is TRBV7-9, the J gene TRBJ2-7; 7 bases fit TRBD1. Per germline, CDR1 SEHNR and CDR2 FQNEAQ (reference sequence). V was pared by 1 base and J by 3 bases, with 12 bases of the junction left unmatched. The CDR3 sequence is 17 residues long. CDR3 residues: CASSLEFRQGDVYEQYF. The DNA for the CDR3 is TGTGCCAGCAGCTTAGAATTCAGGCAGGGGGACGTCTACGAGCAGTACTTC.

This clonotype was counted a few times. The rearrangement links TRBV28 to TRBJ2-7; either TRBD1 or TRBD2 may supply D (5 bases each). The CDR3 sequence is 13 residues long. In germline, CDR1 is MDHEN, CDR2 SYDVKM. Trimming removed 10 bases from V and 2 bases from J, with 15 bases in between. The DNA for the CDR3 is TGTGCCATTACCCGGGACCTGCCCTACGAGCAGTACTTC. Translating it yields CAITRDLPYEQYF.

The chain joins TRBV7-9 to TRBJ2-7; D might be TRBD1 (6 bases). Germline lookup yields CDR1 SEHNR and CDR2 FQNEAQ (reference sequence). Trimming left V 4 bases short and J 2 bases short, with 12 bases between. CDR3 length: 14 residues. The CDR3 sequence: CASSSSRGTYEQYF. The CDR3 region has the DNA TGTGCCAGCAGCTCAAGCAGGGGAACCTACGAGCAGTACTTC.

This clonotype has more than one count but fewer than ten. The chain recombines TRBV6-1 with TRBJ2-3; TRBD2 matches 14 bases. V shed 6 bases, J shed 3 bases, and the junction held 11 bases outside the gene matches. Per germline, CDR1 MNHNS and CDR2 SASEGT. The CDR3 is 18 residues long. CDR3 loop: CASRVKGLAGVRTDTQYF. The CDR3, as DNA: TGTGCCAGCAGGGTAAAGGGACTAGCGGGAGTCAGGACAGATACGCAGTATTTT.

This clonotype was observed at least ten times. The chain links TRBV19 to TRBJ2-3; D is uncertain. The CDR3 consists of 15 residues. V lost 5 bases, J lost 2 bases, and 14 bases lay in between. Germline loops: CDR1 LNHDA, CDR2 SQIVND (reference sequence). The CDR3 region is CASSHTGPNTDTQYF. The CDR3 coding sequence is TGTGCCAGTAGTCACACCGGGCCAAACACAGATACGCAGTATTTT.

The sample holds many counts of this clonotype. The CDR3 sequence is CASSYDRGKETQYF. In DNA form, the CDR3 reads TGTGCCAGCAGTTATGACAGGGGGAAAGAGACCCAGTACTTC. V usage is TRBV6-1 and J usage is TRBJ2-5; TRBD1 aligns across 9 bases. V dropped 5 bases and J dropped 3; count of bases not matched to a gene: 4. Germline CDR1 MNHNS, CDR2 SASEGT. This CDR3 has 14 residues.

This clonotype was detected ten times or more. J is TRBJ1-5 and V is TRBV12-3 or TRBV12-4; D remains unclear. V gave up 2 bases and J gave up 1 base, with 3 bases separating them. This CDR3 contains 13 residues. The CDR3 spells CASSLWSNQPQHF. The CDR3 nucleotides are TGTGCCAGCAGTTTATGGAGCAATCAGCCCCAGCATTTT.